This is a list of T cell receptor beta chains from one sample in a study of cytomegalovirus exposure and HLA in healthy donors. Repertoires were generated with immunoSEQ multiplex PCR, while TCRdb's copy carries only in-frame clones and drops some. Of approximately 150,000 clones in the sample, about 87% are singletons; the top ten hold 4.5%. The sequenced sample consisted of PBMCs. These receptor sequences come from a man aged 18-30 years in good health and CMV-seropositive. The CDR3 runs from the conserved cysteine through the conserved F or W. The D gene is left open where the match is weak. The size of a clone is reported for some rows only, either as once, few or many, or as a class for expanded clones.

d_call,v_call,j_call,clone_size,cdr3_aa,cdr3_nt
-,TRBV19,TRBJ1-5,-,CASSTTGIGQPQHF,TGTGCCAGTAGTACAACAGGGATTGGTCAGCCCCAGCATTTT
TRBD2,TRBV30,TRBJ2-3,once,CACPGLAGITDTQYF,TGTGCCTGTCCCGGACTAGCGGGCATCACAGATACGCAGTATTTT
TRBD1,TRBV28,TRBJ2-7,-,CASSTDRVHEQYF,TGTGCCAGCAGTACAGACAGGGTCCACGAGCAGTACTTC
-,TRBV4-1,TRBJ2-1,-,CASSLTAGGDLTIGQFF,TGCGCCAGCAGCCTGACCGCCGGCGGGGACCTCACTATAGGGCAGTTCTTC
-,TRBV6-6,TRBJ2-7,-,CASWAGAGEQYF,TGTGCCAGTTGGGCGGGGGCAGGGGAGCAGTACTTC
-,TRBV19,TRBJ1-5,-,CASSILGGDSNQPQHF,TGTGCCAGTAGTATACTTGGCGGGGATAGCAATCAGCCCCAGCATTTT
-,TRBV5-1,TRBJ1-3,-,CASSLVGSGNTIYF,TGCGCCAGCAGCTTGGTCGGCTCTGGAAACACCATATATTTT
TRBD1,TRBV28,TRBJ2-3,-,CASTNQGAGDTQYF,TGTGCCAGTACCAATCAGGGGGCAGGAGATACGCAGTATTTT
-,TRBV6-1,TRBJ2-1,-,CATGLGSSYNEQFF,TGTGCCACCGGTTTAGGGAGCTCCTACAATGAGCAGTTCTTC
-,TRBV6-4,TRBJ2-3,-,CASSEGGPTDTQYF,TGTGCCAGCAGTGAGGGGGGGCCCACAGATACGCAGTATTTT
TRBD1,TRBV7-9,TRBJ1-4,-,CASSLGGTGNEKLFF,TGTGCCAGCAGCTTAGGCGGGACAGGGAACGAAAAACTGTTTTTT
-,TRBV19,TRBJ1-5,-,CASSGGDFNQPQHF,TGTGCCAGTAGCGGAGGGGACTTCAATCAGCCCCAGCATTTT
TRBD1,TRBV30,TRBJ2-2,-,CAWAGQGNTGELFF,TGTGCCTGGGCGGGACAGGGAAACACCGGGGAGCTGTTTTTT
-,TRBV6-1,TRBJ1-3,-,CASSLQGAVGNTIYF,TGTGCCAGCAGTTTACAGGGTGCGGTAGGAAACACCATATATTTT
TRBD1,TRBV28,TRBJ2-7,-,CASSHDRDISYEQYF,TGTGCCAGCAGCCATGACAGGGACATCTCCTACGAGCAGTACTTC
TRBD2,TRBV7-9,TRBJ2-7,-,CASSLSSAATSGYEQYF,TGTGCCAGCAGCTTATCCTCGGCGGCGACTAGCGGGTACGAGCAGTACTTC
TRBD1,TRBV7-9,TRBJ2-6,-,CASSPTGQGTVGANVLTF,TGTGCCAGCAGCCCAACGGGACAGGGAACAGTTGGGGCCAACGTCCTGACTTTC
TRBD2,TRBV5-1,TRBJ2-1,-,CASSLMASGTFFNEQFF,TGCGCCAGCAGCTTGATGGCTAGCGGGACGTTTTTCAATGAGCAGTTCTTC
-,TRBV5-5,TRBJ1-1,few,CASSNENPNTEAFF,TGTGCCAGCAGCAATGAGAATCCGAACACTGAAGCTTTCTTT
TRBD1,TRBV6-6,TRBJ1-1,-,CASSSTRQGTEAFF,TGTGCCAGCAGTTCCACCCGACAGGGCACTGAAGCTTTCTTT
-,TRBV29-1,TRBJ2-7,-,CSVRDSPYEQYF,TGCAGCGTTCGAGACAGCCCCTACGAGCAGTACTTC
TRBD2,TRBV7-2,TRBJ2-2,-,CASSFRAGSTGELFF,TGTGCCAGCAGCTTCCGAGCGGGGTCCACCGGGGAGCTGTTTTTT
-,TRBV5-1,TRBJ1-3,-,CASSSRSGAHSGNTIYF,TGCGCCAGCAGCTCCAGGTCGGGAGCCCACTCTGGAAACACCATATATTTT
-,TRBV7-2,TRBJ2-7,-,CASSYSGTQTYEQYF,TGTGCCAGCAGCTACTCCGGGACACAAACCTACGAGCAGTACTTC
-,TRBV6-1,TRBJ2-1,-,CASSEAPGSGNEQFF,TGTGCCAGCAGTGAAGCGCCAGGGTCCGGCAATGAGCAGTTCTTC
-,TRBV11-2,TRBJ1-2,-,CASSRQAQGYTF,TGTGCCAGCAGTCGACAGGCCCAGGGCTACACCTTC
-,TRBV5-1,TRBJ2-2,-,CASSLVSVSGELFF,TGCGCCAGCAGCTTGGTCAGCGTTAGCGGGGAGCTGTTTTTT
-,TRBV25-1,TRBJ2-1,-,CASSEYQGGGGSYNEQFF,TGTGCCAGCAGTGAATATCAGGGGGGAGGCGGGTCCTACAATGAGCAGTTCTTC
-,TRBV6-1,TRBJ2-5,-,CASSEGAGQETQYF,TGTGCCAGCAGTGAAGGGGCGGGCCAAGAGACCCAGTACTTC
-,TRBV28,TRBJ2-5,-,CASSSFTGKETQYF,TGTGCCAGCAGTTCCTTTACAGGGAAAGAGACCCAGTACTTC
-,TRBV6-1,TRBJ2-7,-,CASGDTYEQYF,TGTGCCAGCGGGGACACCTACGAGCAGTACTTC
-,TRBV5-8,TRBJ1-3,-,CASSPWEVSSGNTIYF,TGTGCCAGCAGCCCCTGGGAGGTTAGCTCTGGAAACACCATATATTTT
-,TRBV5-6,TRBJ1-5,-,CASSFSPTVRGPQHF,TGTGCCAGCAGCTTCAGCCCGACGGTTAGGGGACCCCAGCATTTT
-,TRBV28,TRBJ1-1,-,CASSSGLDTEAFF,TGTGCCAGCAGCTCAGGGTTGGACACTGAAGCTTTCTTT
-,TRBV5-5,TRBJ1-2,-,CASSDRTDGYTF,TGTGCCAGCAGCGATCGGACAGATGGCTACACCTTC
-,TRBV4-1,TRBJ2-1,-,CASRVAKGYNEQFF,TGCGCCAGCAGAGTAGCGAAGGGCTACAATGAGCAGTTCTTC
-,TRBV13,TRBJ2-5,-,CASSLMRTQYF,TGTGCCAGCAGCCTGATGAGGACCCAGTACTTC
TRBD1,TRBV5-6,TRBJ1-1,-,CASSWGQRDGAFF,TGTGCCAGCAGCTGGGGACAGAGGGACGGAGCTTTCTTT
-,TRBV7-9,TRBJ1-1,-,CAMRGDTEAFF,TGTGCCATGCGGGGGGACACTGAAGCTTTCTTT
TRBD1,TRBV25-1,TRBJ1-3,-,CASSEQTQGATGNTIYF,TGTGCCAGCAGTGAACAAACACAGGGGGCCACTGGAAACACCATATATTTT
TRBD1,TRBV5-4,TRBJ1-2,-,CASRERDRRNYGYTF,TGTGCCAGCAGGGAGAGGGACAGGAGAAACTATGGCTACACCTTC
-,TRBV30,TRBJ1-1,once,CAWRDNRAEAFF,TGTGCCTGGAGGGACAACAGGGCTGAAGCTTTCTTT
-,TRBV5-1,TRBJ1-3,few,CASSRELSGNTIYF,TGCGCCAGCAGCAGGGAGCTCTCTGGAAACACCATATATTTT
TRBD1,TRBV5-1,TRBJ1-2,-,CASSTLPGQGTLYGYTF,TGCGCCAGCAGCACTTTACCGGGACAGGGCACCCTCTATGGCTACACCTTC
TRBD1,TRBV6-1,TRBJ2-7,-,CASRGQGPYEQYF,TGTGCCAGCAGGGGACAGGGGCCCTACGAGCAGTACTTC
-,TRBV19,TRBJ1-3,-,CASSPGVGAGFTIYF,TGTGCCAGTAGTCCCGGAGTGGGCGCAGGGTTTACCATATATTTT
-,TRBV6-5,TRBJ2-2,-,CASSYSPGAGELFF,TGTGCCAGCAGTTACTCGCCGGGAGCCGGGGAGCTGTTTTTT
-,TRBV30,TRBJ1-2,-,CAWAEGHSSPNYGYTF,TGTGCCTGGGCAGAGGGACATTCATCACCTAACTATGGCTACACCTTC
-,TRBV30,TRBJ1-5,-,CAWIGKNRESNQPQHF,TGTGCCTGGATCGGGAAGAACAGGGAAAGCAATCAGCCCCAGCATTTT
TRBD1,TRBV6-5,TRBJ1-1,-,CASSLQGAAFF,TGTGCCAGCAGCTTACAGGGGGCAGCTTTCTTT
TRBD2,TRBV10-3,TRBJ2-1,-,CAISERGGIDEQFF,TGTGCCATCAGTGAGCGCGGGGGGATCGATGAGCAGTTCTTC
-,TRBV4-2,TRBJ1-2,-,CASSHLQEGGYTF,TGTGCCAGCAGCCACCTCCAGGAGGGAGGCTACACCTTC
TRBD1,TRBV25-1,TRBJ1-1,-,CASSDWDRMNTEAFF,TGTGCCAGCAGTGACTGGGACAGAATGAACACTGAAGCTTTCTTT
-,TRBV6-1,TRBJ2-1,-,CASSEEGRVYNEQFF,TGTGCCAGCAGTGAGGAGGGGCGAGTCTACAATGAGCAGTTCTTC
-,TRBV5-4,TRBJ1-2,-,CASSLDRYGYTF,TGTGCCAGCAGCTTGGACAGATATGGCTACACCTTC
TRBD2,TRBV25-1,TRBJ2-1,once,CASSGWSERGGYNEQFF,TGTGCCAGCAGTGGTTGGAGTGAGCGGGGGGGGTACAATGAGCAGTTCTTC
-,TRBV7-2,TRBJ1-2,few,CASSSDGGPPYGYTF,TGTGCCAGCAGCTCGGATGGCGGTCCTCCCTATGGCTACACCTTC
TRBD1,TRBV10-1,TRBJ1-3,-,CASAGTGGSGNTIYF,TGCGCCAGCGCCGGGACAGGGGGCTCTGGAAACACCATATATTTT